A single count supports the clone carrying this TCR beta chain. The length of the CDR3 is 13 residues. Germline loops: CDR1 SQVTM, CDR2 ANQGSEA. Trimming removed 3 bases at V and 4 bases at J, with 7 bases between. Measured with immunoSEQ multiplex PCR; TCRdb has only the in-frame clones, and not every one. The sample comprises tens of thousands of clones, around nine tenths of which are singletons, and around 24% rests with the top ten. The source of the sample is a study of brain T cells in children with intractable seizures. The TCR was taken from a girl between 2 and 10 years old with Rasmussen encephalitis and intractable seizures. The sequences come from peripheral blood, collected at surgery. The V and J genes are TRBV29-1 and TRBJ2-6; D gene unclear. CDR3 DNA: TGCAGCGTTGAGCGCTCCGGGGCCAACGTCCTGACTTTC. Its translation: CSVERSGANVLTF.